This T cell receptor (beta chain) came from a study of cytomegalovirus exposure and HLA in healthy donors. PCR amplification relied on 60 Vbeta primers (plus 13 Jbeta primers). Clones were read by immunoSEQ multiplex PCR, and TCRdb kept only the in-frame ones, dropping some. The profile covers some 120,000 clones, with approximately 80% appearing a single time and 9.5% to 15% taken by the ten largest. Germline V CDR1 and CDR2: LNHDA, SQIVND (reference sequence). V trimming: 3 bases; J trimming: 3 bases; junction bases outside the gene matches: 3. The CDR3 has 14 residues. The TCR comes from a woman aged 40 to 50 in good health and CMV-seropositive. This chain uses TRBV19 with TRBJ2-7, with TRBD2 matching over 9 bases. The sequenced sample consisted of PBMCs. The CDR3 DNA reads TGTGCCAGTAGTATCACGCGGGAGGGCTACGAGCAGTACTTC. It is translated as CASSITREGYEQYF.